These T cell receptor beta chains were read from a single sample in a study of technical replicates of blood from a few donors. Generated by immunoSEQ multiplex PCR, the TCRdb table keeps only in-frame clones and is missing some. The sample gives tens of thousands of clones, about 97% of which show up once; roughly 0.25% is in the top ten. The specimen was T cells isolated from PBMCs. The receptors were gathered from a human donor in good health. Each CDR3 is given with its conserved first and last residue. A D gene is named only where the DNA matches it firmly. The size field is filled for only some rows; it gives once, few, many or a size class.

v_gene	j_gene	abundance	d_gene	CDR3nt	CDR3aa
TRBV5-4	TRBJ2-7	-	-	TGTGCCAGCAGCTTGGGGCCGACCTACGAGCAGTACTTC	CASSLGPTYEQYF
TRBV7-7	TRBJ2-7	-	-	TGTGCCAGCAGCTCGATCGGGGGTGCAGGAGAGCAGTACTTC	CASSSIGGAGEQYF
TRBV30	TRBJ2-7	-	TRBD1	TGTGCCTCCCGACAGGGGGCGTTGCACGAGCAGTACTTC	CASRQGALHEQYF
TRBV18	TRBJ2-1	-	TRBD2	TGTGCCAGCTCACCAATCCGACTAGCGGACAATGAGCAGTTCTTC	CASSPIRLADNEQFF
TRBV9	TRBJ2-7	-	-	TGTGCCAGCAGCGTAGCGGCCGGGGGAGGCTCCTACGAGCAGTACTTC	CASSVAAGGGSYEQYF
TRBV19	TRBJ1-1	-	-	TGTGCCAGTAGTATAGCGGGGATAGGCACTGAAGCTTTCTTT	CASSIAGIGTEAFF
TRBV5-1	TRBJ2-1	once	TRBD2	TGCGCCAGCAGCTCTAGCGGGAACAATGAGCAGTTCTTC	CASSSSGNNEQFF
TRBV28	TRBJ1-5	-	-	TGTGCCAGCAGTTTAGGCCTCGGGGAGCCCCAGCATTTT	CASSLGLGEPQHF
TRBV4-2	TRBJ1-1	-	TRBD1	TGTGCCAGCAGCCAAGTGGACAGGGAGAACACTGAAGCTTTCTTT	CASSQVDRENTEAFF
TRBV29-1	TRBJ2-5	-	TRBD2	TGCAGCGCTGGGTGGGGAGCGGGAAATCAAGAGACCCAGTACTTC	CSAGWGAGNQETQYF
TRBV11-2	TRBJ2-3	-	TRBD2	TGTGCCAGCAGCTTCGGACTAGCGGGAGTCAGGAACACAGATACGCAGTATTTT	CASSFGLAGVRNTDTQYF
TRBV2	TRBJ2-7	-	-	TGTGCCAGCTCGGAAGGACAGTTGCCTACCTACGAGCAGTACTTC	CASSEGQLPTYEQYF
TRBV6-1	TRBJ1-2	-	-	TGTGCCAGCAGTGCATACCGGGATGCCTATGGCTACACCTTC	CASSAYRDAYGYTF
TRBV2	TRBJ1-2	-	TRBD1	TGTGCCAGCAGGGCCGACAGGGGGCCAAATGGCTACACCTTC	CASRADRGPNGYTF
TRBV10-3	TRBJ2-2	-	-	TGTGCCATCAGTGGTTTCAGGGCCGGGGAGCTGTTTTTT	CAISGFRAGELFF
TRBV5-1	TRBJ1-5	-	-	TGCGCCAGCAGCTTGGAACAGAATCAGCCCCAGCATTTT	CASSLEQNQPQHF
TRBV28	TRBJ1-5	-	-	TGTGCCAGCAGTTTCTATAGCAATCAGCCCCAGCATTTT	CASSFYSNQPQHF
TRBV7-2	TRBJ2-5	-	-	TGTGCCAGCAGCTTATTGGACTATCAAGAGACCCAGTACTTC	CASSLLDYQETQYF
TRBV11-2	TRBJ2-7	once	-	TGTGCCAGCAGCTTAGACAATAGTGTCGGTCACGAGCAGTACTTC	CASSLDNSVGHEQYF
TRBV6-1	TRBJ1-4	-	-	TGTGCCAGCAGTTTCAGTGAAAAACTGTTTTTT	CASSFSEKLFF
TRBV6-4	TRBJ2-2	-	-	TGTGCCAGCAGTGACAGCGACACCGGGGAGCTGTTTTTT	CASSDSDTGELFF
TRBV7-8	TRBJ1-4	-	TRBD1	TGTGCCAGCAGTCTGGGACAGGGCTGGGAAAAACTGTTTTTT	CASSLGQGWEKLFF
TRBV30	TRBJ1-2	-	TRBD1	TGTGCCTGGCGCCGGACAGGGCTTATCTATGGCTACACCTTC	CAWRRTGLIYGYTF
TRBV19	TRBJ2-7	-	TRBD2	TGTGCCACCTCCTTACTAGCGGTCGGCTACGAGCAGTACTTC	CATSLLAVGYEQYF
TRBV11-1	TRBJ1-1	-	TRBD1	TGTGCCAGCAGCTCCTGGACAGGGAACACTGAAGCTTTCTTT	CASSSWTGNTEAFF
TRBV7-2	TRBJ1-1	-	TRBD1	TGTGCCAGCAGCTTAGAAGTACAGGGGTTCGACACTGAAGCTTTCTTT	CASSLEVQGFDTEAFF
TRBV9	TRBJ1-1	-	-	TGTGCCAGCAGCGTAGCTGTGACAGCCACTAAGAGGCTCTTT	CASSVAVTATKRLF
TRBV5-1	TRBJ2-1	-	TRBD2	TGCGCCAGCAGCTCGGAAGGGACTAGCGGGGTTAGCTCCTACAATGAGCAGTTCTTC	CASSSEGTSGVSSYNEQFF
TRBV13	TRBJ2-3	-	TRBD1	TGTGCCAGCAGCTCCGCACCGGGACAGGGCGACACAGATACGCAGTATTTT	CASSSAPGQGDTDTQYF
TRBV2	TRBJ1-2	-	TRBD1	TGTGCCAGCAGTCCGACAGGGCCCTATGGCTACACCTTC	CASSPTGPYGYTF
TRBV5-4	TRBJ1-1	-	-	TGTGCCAGCAGCTATAACGCAGGGTATGGCACTGAAGCTTTCTTT	CASSYNAGYGTEAFF
TRBV9	TRBJ2-3	-	-	TGTGCCAGCAGCGTAGCAGGGGGACTTGAGACGCAGTATTTT	CASSVAGGLETQYF
TRBV2	TRBJ1-2	-	-	TGTGCCACCCCCGGGACTGCCAACTATGGCTACACCTTC	CATPGTANYGYTF
TRBV21-1	TRBJ2-3	-	-	TGTGCCAGCAGCAAAGACCCAGGGTTGGTTGGAGATACGCAGTATTTT	CASSKDPGLVGDTQYF
TRBV18	TRBJ2-7	-	-	TGTGCCAGCTCACCTTGGGACACCGTAACCTACGAGCAGTACTTC	CASSPWDTVTYEQYF
TRBV9	TRBJ1-2	-	-	TGTGCCAGCAGCGGCCTGGGACACAGGGTTTGGGGCTACACCTTC	CASSGLGHRVWGYTF
TRBV27	TRBJ1-1	-	-	TGTGCCAGCAGTTTCCAGACAGGGAACACTGAAGCTTTCTTT	CASSFQTGNTEAFF
TRBV11-3	TRBJ1-1	-	-	TGTGCCAGCAGCCCCCATCCCGGGTCCACTGAAGCTTTCTTT	CASSPHPGSTEAFF
TRBV27	TRBJ2-3	-	-	TGTGCCAGCAGTTTTGTTTCCGCGGAGGCAGATACGCAGTATTTT	CASSFVSAEADTQYF
TRBV27	TRBJ2-7	-	-	TGTGCCAGCAGTCCCTCGCGAGGGAAAATCTCCTACGAGCAGTACTTC	CASSPSRGKISYEQYF
TRBV6-5	TRBJ2-7	-	TRBD1	TGTGCCAGCAGCGGGACAGGGGGACCCTACGAGCAGTACTTC	CASSGTGGPYEQYF
TRBV5-6	TRBJ2-7	-	TRBD1	TGTGCCAGCAGCTTGGCAGGGACAGGTGGCGAGCAGTACTTC	CASSLAGTGGEQYF
TRBV5-1	TRBJ2-7	-	-	TGCGCCAGCAGCTCCGGAGACCACTACGAGCAGTACTTC	CASSSGDHYEQYF
TRBV2	TRBJ1-2	-	TRBD1	TGTGCCAGCAGTAACAGGGGCGTAGACTATGGCTACACCTTC	CASSNRGVDYGYTF
TRBV19	TRBJ1-1	once	-	TGTGCCAGTAGTAGGTTCCTGGCCACCACGAACACTGAAGCTTTCTTT	CASSRFLATTNTEAFF
TRBV10-3	TRBJ2-7	once	-	TGTGCCACCAGCCAACAGGAATACGAGCAGTACTTC	CATSQQEYEQYF
TRBV2	TRBJ1-1	-	-	TGTGCCAGCAGTGTACAACAGAACACTGAAGCTTTCTTT	CASSVQQNTEAFF
TRBV7-3	TRBJ2-5	-	TRBD2	TGTGCCAGCAGCTTACGGGGTAGCGGGATACTAGAGACCCAGTACTTC	CASSLRGSGILETQYF
TRBV9	TRBJ2-3	-	TRBD2	TGTGCCAGCAGCTATAGCGGGAGGGGCACAGATACGCAGTATTTT	CASSYSGRGTDTQYF
TRBV7-9	TRBJ1-1	-	-	TGTGCCAGCAGCTTAGGGGGCGTGGGGTTGAACACTGAAGCTTTCTTT	CASSLGGVGLNTEAFF
TRBV7-3	TRBJ1-1	once	-	TGTGCCAGCAGCTTAACTTCAGGGGCGGGTGAAGCTTTCTTT	CASSLTSGAGEAFF
TRBV19	TRBJ2-7	once	TRBD1	TGTGCCAGTAGTGAGGACAGGGAAGGCGAGCAGTACTTC	CASSEDREGEQYF
TRBV19	TRBJ2-1	-	TRBD2	TGTGCCAGTAGTATTGGTTTCGCGGGAGGGCTGAATGAGCAGTTCTTC	CASSIGFAGGLNEQFF
TRBV25-1	TRBJ2-7	-	-	TGTGCCAGCAGTAAGGCAGGCACGGGGGAGCAGTACTTC	CASSKAGTGEQYF